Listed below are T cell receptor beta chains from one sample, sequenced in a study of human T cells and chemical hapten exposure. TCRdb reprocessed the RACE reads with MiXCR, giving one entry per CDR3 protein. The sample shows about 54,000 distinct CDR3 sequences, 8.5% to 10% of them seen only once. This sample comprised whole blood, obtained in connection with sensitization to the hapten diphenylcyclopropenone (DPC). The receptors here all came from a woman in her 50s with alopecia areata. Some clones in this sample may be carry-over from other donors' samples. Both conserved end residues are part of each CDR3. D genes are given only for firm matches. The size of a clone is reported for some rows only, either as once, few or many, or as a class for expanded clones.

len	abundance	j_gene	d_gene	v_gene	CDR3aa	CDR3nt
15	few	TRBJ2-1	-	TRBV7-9	CASSLMGASYNEQFF	TGTGCCAGCAGCTTAATGGGTGCGTCTTACAATGAGCAGTTCTTC
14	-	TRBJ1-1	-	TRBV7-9	CASSSTQGNTEAFF	TGTGCCAGCAGCTCCACACAGGGTAACACTGAAGCTTTCTTT
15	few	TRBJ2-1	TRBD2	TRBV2	CASSGGLAMGFEQFF	TGTGCCAGCAGCGGGGGACTAGCGATGGGGTTTGAGCAGTTCTTC
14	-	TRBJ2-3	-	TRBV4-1	CASSQDWASVAQYF	TGCGCCAGCAGCCAAGATTGGGCGAGTGTGGCGCAGTATTTT
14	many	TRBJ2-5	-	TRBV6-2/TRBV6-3	CASSYGVGKETQYF	TGTGCCAGCAGTTACGGCGTCGGAAAAGAGACCCAGTACTTC
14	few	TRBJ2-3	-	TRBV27	CASSPRVRTDTQYF	TGTGCCAGCAGTCCCCGGGTCCGCACAGATACGCAGTATTTT
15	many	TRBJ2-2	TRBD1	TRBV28	CASSLGQGTTGELFF	TGTGCCAGCAGTCTGGGACAGGGGACCACCGGGGAGCTGTTTTTT
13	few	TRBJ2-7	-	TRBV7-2	CASSLTGRYEQYF	TGTGCCAGCAGCTTAACGGGCCGCTACGAGCAGTACTTC
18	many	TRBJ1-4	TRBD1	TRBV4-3	CASSQAGQSQTWNEKLFF	TGCGCCAGCAGCCAAGCGGGACAGAGTCAAACGTGGAATGAAAAACTGTTTTTT
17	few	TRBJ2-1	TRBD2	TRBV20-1	CSARDPRTSGVYNEQFF	TGCAGTGCTAGAGATCCCCGGACTAGCGGAGTCTACAATGAGCAGTTCTTC
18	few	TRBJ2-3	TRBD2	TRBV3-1	CASSRRAGTSGSTDTQYF	TGTGCCAGCAGCCGTAGAGCCGGGACTAGCGGAAGCACAGATACGCAGTATTTT
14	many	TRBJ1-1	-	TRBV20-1	CSASPRGGNTEAFF	TGCAGTGCTAGTCCACGAGGGGGGAACACTGAAGCTTTCTTT
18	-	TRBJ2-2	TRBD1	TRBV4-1	CASSQQPTGGANTGELFF	TGCGCCAGCAGCCAACAACCAACAGGGGGCGCGAACACCGGGGAGCTGTTTTTT
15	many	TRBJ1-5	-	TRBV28	CASTVGGKVNQPQHF	TGTGCCAGCACGGTGGGCGGTAAGGTCAATCAGCCCCAGCATTTT
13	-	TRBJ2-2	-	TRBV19	CASRDTGTGELFF	TGTGCCAGCCGGGACACCGGCACCGGGGAGCTGTTTTTT
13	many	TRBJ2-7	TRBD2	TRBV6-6	CASSSPGGYEQYF	TGTGCCAGCAGTTCCCCGGGGGGCTACGAGCAGTACTTC
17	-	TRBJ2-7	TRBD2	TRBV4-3	CASSQDLVRQGLYEQYF	TGCGCCAGCAGCCAAGATCTCGTTCGGCAGGGACTATACGAGCAGTACTTC
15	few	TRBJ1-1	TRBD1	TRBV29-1	CSVDRQGSRNTEAFF	TGCAGCGTTGATCGACAGGGATCCCGGAACACTGAAGCTTTCTTT
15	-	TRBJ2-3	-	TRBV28	CASSSPQTPVDTQYF	TGTGCCAGCAGTTCCCCCCAAACTCCAGTAGATACGCAGTATTTT
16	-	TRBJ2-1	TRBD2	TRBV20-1	CSAPGRKGLARNEQFF	TGCAGTGCCCCCGGACGGAAGGGACTAGCAAGGAATGAGCAGTTCTTC
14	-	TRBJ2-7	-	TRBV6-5	CASSYSNRDYEQYF	TGTGCCAGCAGTTACTCCAACAGGGACTACGAGCAGTACTTC
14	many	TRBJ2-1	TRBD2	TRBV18	CASSPTSGSNEQFF	TGTGCCAGCTCACCGACTAGCGGGAGCAATGAGCAGTTCTTC
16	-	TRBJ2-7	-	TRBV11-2	CASSFTGGGESYEQYF	TGTGCCAGCAGCTTTACCGGAGGAGGGGAATCCTACGAGCAGTACTTC
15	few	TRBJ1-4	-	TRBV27	CASSSQQPGDEKLFF	TGTGCCAGCAGTTCCCAACAGCCCGGGGACGAAAAACTGTTTTTT
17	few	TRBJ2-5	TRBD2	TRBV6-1	CASVSGTSRVLQETQYF	TGTGCCAGCGTGAGCGGGACTAGTAGAGTTCTACAAGAGACCCAGTACTTC
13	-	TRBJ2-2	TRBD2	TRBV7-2	CASSWGLHKELLF	TGTGCCAGCAGCTGGGGACTACATAAGGAGCTGTTATTT
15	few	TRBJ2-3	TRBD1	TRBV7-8	CASRPNRGLRDTQYF	TGTGCCAGCAGGCCGAACAGGGGCCTTAGGGATACGCAGTATTTT
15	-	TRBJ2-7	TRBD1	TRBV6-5	CASSSPGTVLYEQYF	TGTGCCAGCAGTTCCCCCGGGACAGTGCTCTACGAGCAGTACTTC
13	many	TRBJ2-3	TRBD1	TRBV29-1	CSVTGQGSDTQYF	TGCAGCGTGACCGGACAGGGTTCAGATACGCAGTATTTT
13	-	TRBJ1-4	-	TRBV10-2	CASSEWREEKLFF	TGCGCCAGCAGTGAGTGGCGGGAGGAAAAACTGTTTTTT
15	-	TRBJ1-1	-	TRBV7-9	CASSFGAYQNTEAFF	TGTGCCAGCAGCTTTGGGGCATATCAGAACACTGAAGCTTTCTTT
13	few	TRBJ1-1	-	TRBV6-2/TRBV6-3	CASSYSVSTEAFF	TGTGCCAGCAGTTACTCAGTGAGCACTGAAGCTTTCTTT
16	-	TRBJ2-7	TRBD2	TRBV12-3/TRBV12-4	CASRAPHGTSGYEQYF	TGTGCCAGCAGAGCCCCTCACGGGACTAGCGGTTACGAGCAGTACTTC
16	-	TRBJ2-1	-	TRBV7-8	CASSLGRGLFYNEQFF	TGTGCCAGCAGCTTAGGTCGGGGGCTGTTTTACAATGAGCAGTTCTTC
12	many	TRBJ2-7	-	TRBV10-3	CAISERGYEQYF	TGTGCCATCAGTGAAAGGGGCTACGAGCAGTACTTC
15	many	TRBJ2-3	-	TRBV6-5	CASSEGVVGTDTQYF	TGTGCCAGCAGTGAAGGGGTTGTCGGCACAGATACGCAGTATTTT
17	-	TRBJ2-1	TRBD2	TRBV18	CASSPFLAGGKYNEQFF	TGTGCCAGCTCACCATTTCTAGCGGGAGGGAAATACAATGAGCAGTTCTTC
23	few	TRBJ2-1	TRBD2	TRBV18	CASSPSRIRGTSGRKLDYNEQFF	TGTGCCAGCTCACCAAGCAGGATCAGGGGGACTAGCGGGAGAAAGCTAGACTACAATGAGCAGTTCTTC
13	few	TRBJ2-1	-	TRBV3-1	CASSQVGDNEQFF	TGTGCCAGCAGCCAAGTGGGCGACAATGAGCAGTTCTTC
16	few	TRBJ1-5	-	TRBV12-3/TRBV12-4	CASSLSSGRSNQPQHF	TGTGCCAGCAGTTTAAGTTCGGGGAGAAGCAATCAGCCCCAGCATTTT
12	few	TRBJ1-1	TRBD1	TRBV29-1	CSVQDRGIEAFF	TGCAGCGTACAAGACAGGGGGATTGAAGCTTTCTTT
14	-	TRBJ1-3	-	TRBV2	CASSTGSSGNTIYF	TGTGCCAGCAGTACAGGGAGCTCTGGAAACACCATATATTTT
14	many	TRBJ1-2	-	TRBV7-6	CASSLDGQFYGYTF	TGTGCCAGCAGCTTGGACGGACAGTTCTATGGCTACACCTTC
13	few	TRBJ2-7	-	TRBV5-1	CASRLFEDYEQYF	TGCGCCAGCAGGCTATTCGAGGACTACGAGCAGTACTTC
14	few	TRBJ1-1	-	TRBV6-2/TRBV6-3	CASSYSGRWTEAFF	TGTGCCAGCAGTTACTCGGGGAGATGGACTGAAGCTTTCTTT
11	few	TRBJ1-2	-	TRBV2	CASSVRLRYTF	TGTGCCAGCAGCGTCCGGTTACGCTACACCTTC
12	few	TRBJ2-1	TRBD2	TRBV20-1	CSAPSGYNEQFF	TGCAGTGCTCCTAGCGGATACAATGAGCAGTTCTTC
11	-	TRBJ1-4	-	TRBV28	CASSNPGPLIF	TGTGCCAGCAGCAACCCCGGTCCCCTCATTTTT
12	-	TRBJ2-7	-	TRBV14	CASSQAAWEQYF	TGTGCCAGCAGCCAAGCTGCGTGGGAGCAGTACTTC
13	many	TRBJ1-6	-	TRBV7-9	CASSLRSNSPLHF	TGTGCCAGCAGCTTAAGGTCGAATTCACCCCTCCACTTT
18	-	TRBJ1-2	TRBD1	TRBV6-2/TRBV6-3	CASSRRLFRDRVNYGYTF	TGTGCCAGCAGCCGCCGTTTGTTCCGGGACAGGGTGAACTATGGCTACACCTTC
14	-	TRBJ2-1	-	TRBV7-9	CASSPRTRRGEQFF	TGTGCCAGCAGCCCCCGGACCCGGAGGGGTGAGCAGTTCTTC
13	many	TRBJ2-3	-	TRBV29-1	CSVEGGGTDTQYF	TGCAGCGTTGAAGGAGGAGGGACAGATACGCAGTATTTT
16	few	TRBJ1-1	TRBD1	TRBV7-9	CASRFPGQGAIAEAFF	TGTGCCAGCAGATTTCCGGGACAGGGGGCGATCGCTGAAGCTTTCTTT
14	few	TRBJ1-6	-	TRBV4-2	CASSERTYNSPLHF	TGTGCCAGCAGCGAAAGGACTTATAATTCACCCCTCCACTTT